Reported below is one T cell receptor (beta chain). The sample comes from a study of blood T cell repertoires in COVID-19. Study details: Material from acute and convalescent COVID-19 was sourced from the United States, Italy and Spain. Sources were T cells, B-cell-depleted T cells, or PBMCs; the material itself was cDNA or gDNA.

The J segment lost 10 bases and the V segment lost 0 bases, leaving 5 bases of the junction unmatched. The CDR3 covers 13 residues. Per the study methods: Reference gene primer amplification in the assay estimated nucleated cell counts. Clones were read by immunoSEQ multiplex PCR, and TCRdb kept only the in-frame ones, dropping some. Clone size and V and J calls were adopted from that table, with D and trimming inferred from the DNA. The table lists some 400,000 clones, 81% of them singletons, with 0.85% to 1.3% in the top ten. This sequence was found in a human donor with acute or convalescent COVID-19. The donor label of this sample is uncertain. The chain uses TRBV12-3 or TRBV12-4 and TRBJ1-1; 7 bases fit TRBD1. The material sequenced was peripheral blood. The DNA for the CDR3 is TGTGCCAGCAGTTTAGCCCGACAGGGTGCAGCTTTCTTT. Translating it yields CASSLARQGAAFF.